The rows below give T cell receptor beta chains drawn from one sample of a study of T cells in Graves' hyperthyroidism and ophthalmopathy. TCRdb re-called the multiplex PCR reads with MiXCR, one entry per CDR3 protein. The sample has hundreds of thousands of distinct CDR3 sequences, roughly 15% seen once; the top ten hold roughly 4.5%. Sequenced input: blood. The receptor set was obtained from a woman in her thirties or forties with Graves' ophthalmopathy. Both conserved end residues are part of each CDR3. The order of the fields is V gene, D gene, J gene, clone size, CDR3 DNA, CDR3 protein. The D gene is left open where the match is weak. Size tells how often a clone was seen (once, few, many) or the class of an expanded clone, and some rows leave it out.

TRBV10-3	-	TRBJ1-2	many	TGTGCCATCAGTACGGGGTATGACGATGGCTACACCTTC	CAISTGYDDGYTF
TRBV29-1	-	TRBJ1-2	many	TGCAGCGTCCAAGTTGCCAACTATGGCTACACCTTC	CSVQVANYGYTF
TRBV20-1	-	TRBJ2-5	many	TGCAGTGCTAGAGAGGCCTCCGGGACGCAAGAGACCCAGTACTTC	CSAREASGTQETQYF
TRBV7-8	TRBD1	TRBJ1-6	few	TGTGCCAGCAGCTTAATGGAACAGGGGAATTCACCCCTCCACTTT	CASSLMEQGNSPLHF
TRBV29-1	TRBD1	TRBJ2-7	many	TGCAGCGTTGACCCCGGGACAGGGGGGTACGAGCAGTACTTC	CSVDPGTGGYEQYF
TRBV6-5	-	TRBJ2-7	-	TGTGCCAGCAGTTTCCTAGGGTTGCGCGACGAGCAGTACTTC	CASSFLGLRDEQYF
TRBV2	-	TRBJ2-7	-	TGTGCCAGCAGTGAGACCCCCCACCAAGCCTACGAGCAGTACTTC	CASSETPHQAYEQYF
TRBV28	-	TRBJ2-7	many	TGTGCCAGCAGTCCACTAAGGACTAATCTCTACGAGCAGTACTTC	CASSPLRTNLYEQYF
TRBV14	-	TRBJ2-5	few	TGTGCCAGCAGCCAAGGCTTCTACAAGGAGACCCAGTACTTC	CASSQGFYKETQYF
TRBV20-1	-	TRBJ1-5	many	TGCAGTGCTATGGAGTCCAAGCCGCCCCAGCATTTT	CSAMESKPPQHF
TRBV7-3	TRBD1	TRBJ1-1	-	TGTGCCAGCAGCCAGGGACAGGCGGACACTGAAGCTTTCTTT	CASSQGQADTEAFF
TRBV28	-	TRBJ2-7	once	TGTGCCAGCAGTTTATCGAGCCGGGGGCGGCCTTGGTACGAGCAGTACTTC	CASSLSSRGRPWYEQYF
TRBV30	-	TRBJ1-2	-	TGTGCCTGGAGTGGGGGGACCAACGGAGGCTACACCTTC	CAWSGGTNGGYTF
TRBV29-1	TRBD2	TRBJ2-3	-	TGCAGTAGCGGGCGAGGCACAGATACGCAGTATTTT	CSSGRGTDTQYF
TRBV27	TRBD1	TRBJ2-5	many	TGTGCCAGCAGTTTATCGGGACAGGGGGCCGAGACCCAGTACTTC	CASSLSGQGAETQYF
TRBV29-1	-	TRBJ2-2	many	TGCAGCGTTGAACGTACCGGGGAGCTGTTTTTT	CSVERTGELFF
TRBV7-9	-	TRBJ2-7	many	TGTGCCAGCAGCCCCCTTCACTCCTACGAGCAGTACTTC	CASSPLHSYEQYF
TRBV7-6	-	TRBJ2-7	many	TGTGCCAGCAGCTCCCCACCCCCTGAGGGATCGGGCGAGCAGTACTTC	CASSSPPPEGSGEQYF
TRBV4-2	-	TRBJ2-7	many	TGTGCCAGCAGCCAAGAGGACACCCCCTACGAGCAGTACTTC	CASSQEDTPYEQYF
TRBV10-3	TRBD2	TRBJ2-2	many	TGTGCCATCACGGGACTAGCGGACACCGGGGAGCTGTTTTTT	CAITGLADTGELFF
TRBV9	-	TRBJ1-1	few	TGTGCCAGCAGGCCAGGGACATCGGGAGCGCGAGCTTTCTTT	CASRPGTSGARAFF
TRBV12-3/TRBV12-4	TRBD1	TRBJ1-2	many	TGTGCCAGCACCACGCGAGGAGGGGGCGATGGCTACACCTTC	CASTTRGGGDGYTF
TRBV6-1	TRBD1	TRBJ2-5	many	TGTGCCTCCCAGGACAGGCGAGAGACCCAGTACTTC	CASQDRRETQYF
TRBV3-1	TRBD1	TRBJ1-1	-	TGTGCCAGCAGCCGCCGACAGGGAACGGTGGTCTTT	CASSRRQGTVVF
TRBV20-1	-	TRBJ2-7	-	TGCAGTGCTAGAGCCGGTAACCAAGCCTACGAGCAGTACTTC	CSARAGNQAYEQYF
TRBV5-1	-	TRBJ2-7	-	TGCGCCAGCACCCCGGACAGAGGGCTCTCCTACGAGCAGTACTTC	CASTPDRGLSYEQYF
TRBV28	TRBD2	TRBJ2-5	-	TGTGCCAGCAGTTTCCCCAGCGGGACTGGGGAGACCCAGTACTTC	CASSFPSGTGETQYF
TRBV18	TRBD1	TRBJ1-5	few	TGTGCCAGCTCACCGGGGACAGGGGTCGAACAGCCCCAGCATTTT	CASSPGTGVEQPQHF
TRBV19	-	TRBJ1-5	many	TGTGCCAGTAGTATAGAAGGAGGGGGTAATCAGCCCCAGCATTTT	CASSIEGGGNQPQHF
TRBV5-1	-	TRBJ2-5	many	TGCGCCAGCAGCTTGACGGCACTCCAAGAGACCCAGTACTTC	CASSLTALQETQYF
TRBV7-2	-	TRBJ2-5	many	TGTGCCAGCAGCTTAGCCCTACAAGAGACCCAGTACTTC	CASSLALQETQYF
TRBV30	TRBD2	TRBJ2-7	-	TGTGCCTCGGGACTAGCGGGATCCCACGAGCAGTACTTC	CASGLAGSHEQYF
TRBV7-9	TRBD1	TRBJ1-2	many	TGTGCCAGCAGCTCGACAGGGATCAACTATGGCTACACCTTC	CASSSTGINYGYTF
TRBV5-1	-	TRBJ1-2	-	TGCGCCAGCAGCCACGAACAGGGTACGATTCGTGGCTACACCTTC	CASSHEQGTIRGYTF
TRBV11-2	TRBD2	TRBJ2-4	-	TGTGCCAGCAGCTTACGGGCTGGGCATAGCGGGAACCCCCTGGACATTCAGTACTTC	CASSLRAGHSGNPLDIQYF
TRBV12-3/TRBV12-4	TRBD2	TRBJ2-5	-	TGTGCCAGCAGTTTACGACTAGCGGACCACCAAGAGACCCAGTACTTC	CASSLRLADHQETQYF
TRBV20-1	TRBD2	TRBJ2-5	-	TGCAGTGCTAGAGATGCAGCGGGAGGGCAAGAGACCCAGTACTTC	CSARDAAGGQETQYF
TRBV28	-	TRBJ2-7	many	TGTGCCAGCAGTTTGGAGCGTCTTTACGAGCAGTACTTC	CASSLERLYEQYF
TRBV28	TRBD2	TRBJ2-7	few	TGTGCCAGCAAGTTCGGAGGGAGGGCCGTTTACGAGCAGTACTTC	CASKFGGRAVYEQYF
TRBV28	-	TRBJ2-5	many	TGTGCCAGCAGTTTATCCCCCCGAAGGGAGGATCGGACCCAGTACTTC	CASSLSPRREDRTQYF
TRBV11-2	-	TRBJ2-6	many	TGTGCCAGCAACCACATATCTGGGGCCAACGTCCTGACTTTC	CASNHISGANVLTF
TRBV20-1	TRBD1	TRBJ2-7	many	TGCAGTGCCAAACGACAGGGGCGGGACGAGCAGTACTTC	CSAKRQGRDEQYF
TRBV27	TRBD1	TRBJ1-1	many	TGTGCCAGCAGTTTACAGACAGGGGCAAACACTGAAGCTTTCTTT	CASSLQTGANTEAFF
TRBV20-1	-	TRBJ2-3	many	TGCAGTGCGTGGGCGGGGTTCACAGATACGCAGTATTTT	CSAWAGFTDTQYF
TRBV7-1	-	TRBJ2-2	many	TGTGCCAGCAGCTCACACTCGAAAAGTGGGGGAGGACGGGGGAACACCGGGGAGCTGTTTTTT	CASSSHSKSGGGRGNTGELFF
TRBV19	-	TRBJ2-5	many	TGTGCCAGTAGTAAAGCAGGGGAGACCCAGTACTTC	CASSKAGETQYF
TRBV11-3	-	TRBJ2-5	many	TGTGCCAGCAGCTTGGGGGACTACCAAGAGACCCAGTACTTC	CASSLGDYQETQYF
TRBV20-1	-	TRBJ2-3	few	TGCAGTGGGAAGGCTAGCGAACCACTCGGGACAGATACGCAGTATTTT	CSGKASEPLGTDTQYF
TRBV28	-	TRBJ2-2	many	TGTGCCAGCAGTTTTTCGGGGAAGGGGGCCGGGGAGCTGTTTTTT	CASSFSGKGAGELFF
TRBV12-3/TRBV12-4	-	TRBJ2-7	many	TGTGCCAGCAGTTTAAGGTCTGCGGGGCTCATCCACGAGCAGTACTTC	CASSLRSAGLIHEQYF
TRBV10-3	-	TRBJ1-1	many	TGTGCCATCAGTGAGTCTCAGGGAGAGACTGAAGCTTTCTTT	CAISESQGETEAFF
TRBV5-1	-	TRBJ2-2	-	TGCGCCAGCAGCTCGCCCTTCGAGGGGAGAAACACCGGGGAGCTGTTTTTT	CASSSPFEGRNTGELFF
TRBV28	-	TRBJ1-5	many	TGTGCCAGCAGTTCTTCACCTAATAGCAATCAGCCCCAGCATTTT	CASSSSPNSNQPQHF
TRBV19	-	TRBJ2-2	-	TGTGCCAGTCGGAAGGGTCCGAACACCGGGGAGCTGTTTTTT	CASRKGPNTGELFF
TRBV5-1	TRBD1	TRBJ2-2	many	TGCGCCAGCAGTTCTGGACAGGGTAACGGGGAGCTGTTTTTT	CASSSGQGNGELFF